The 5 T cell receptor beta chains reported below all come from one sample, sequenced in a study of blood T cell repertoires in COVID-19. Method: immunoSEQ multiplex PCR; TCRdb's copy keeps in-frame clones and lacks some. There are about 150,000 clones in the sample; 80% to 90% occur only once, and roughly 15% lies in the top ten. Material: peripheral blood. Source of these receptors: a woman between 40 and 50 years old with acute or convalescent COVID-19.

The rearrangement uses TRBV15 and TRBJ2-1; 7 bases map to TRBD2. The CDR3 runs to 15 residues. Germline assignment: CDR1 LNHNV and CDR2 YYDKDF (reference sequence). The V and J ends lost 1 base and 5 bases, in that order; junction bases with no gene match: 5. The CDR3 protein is CATSRGAGANNEQFF. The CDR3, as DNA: TGTGCCACCAGCAGAGGGGCGGGAGCGAACAATGAGCAGTTCTTC.

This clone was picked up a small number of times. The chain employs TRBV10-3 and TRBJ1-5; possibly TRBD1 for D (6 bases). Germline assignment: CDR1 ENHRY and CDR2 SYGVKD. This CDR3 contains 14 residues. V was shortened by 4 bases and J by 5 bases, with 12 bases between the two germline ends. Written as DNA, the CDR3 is TGTGCCATCAGTGCGGGGGGGCCGGATCAGCCCCAGCATTTT. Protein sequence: CAISAGGPDQPQHF.

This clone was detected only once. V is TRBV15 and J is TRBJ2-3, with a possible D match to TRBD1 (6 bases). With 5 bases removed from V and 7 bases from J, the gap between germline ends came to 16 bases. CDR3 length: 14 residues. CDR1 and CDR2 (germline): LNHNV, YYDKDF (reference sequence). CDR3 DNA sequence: TGTGCCACCAGCCCAAGTCGACAGGCACATACGCAGTATTTT. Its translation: CATSPSRQAHTQYF.

CDR3 region: CASSQDRGMGTGELFF. CDR3 DNA: TGTGCCAGCAGCCAAGATAGGGGGATGGGAACCGGGGAGCTGTTTTTT. The V and J genes are TRBV14 and TRBJ2-2; the D gene is possibly TRBD1 (6 bases). The CDR3 runs 16 residues. Germline V CDR1 and CDR2: SGHDN, FVKESK. Between the trimmed V and J ends, which lost 0 bases and 5 bases, there was a span of 13 bases.

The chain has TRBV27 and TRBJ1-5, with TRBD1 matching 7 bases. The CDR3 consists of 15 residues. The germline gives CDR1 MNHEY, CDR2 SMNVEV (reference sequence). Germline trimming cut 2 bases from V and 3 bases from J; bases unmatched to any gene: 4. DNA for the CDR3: TGTGCCAGCAGTTTACGGGGACAGACCAATCAGCCCCAGCATTTT. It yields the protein CASSLRGQTNQPQHF.